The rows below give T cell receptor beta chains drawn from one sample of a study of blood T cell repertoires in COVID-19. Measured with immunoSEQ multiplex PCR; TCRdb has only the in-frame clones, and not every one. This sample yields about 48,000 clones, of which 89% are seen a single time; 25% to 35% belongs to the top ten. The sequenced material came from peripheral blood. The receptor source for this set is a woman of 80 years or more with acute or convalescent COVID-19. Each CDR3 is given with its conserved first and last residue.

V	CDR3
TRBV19	CASKGQGDAYGYTF
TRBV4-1	CASSEGERDTIYF
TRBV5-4	CASSYGPGANYGYTF
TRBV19	CASSIEAGRRQPQHF
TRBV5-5	CASSLGWGVNTEAFF
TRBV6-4	CASSEQGGSEAFF
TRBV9	CASSPRVDSGNTIYF
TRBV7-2	CASSLSGAGGRVSEQFF
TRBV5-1	CASSLDGRGNQPQHF
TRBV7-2	CASSFGRGAGELFF
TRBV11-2	CASSSGTSGGRETQYF
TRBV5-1	CASSLTSGVIEQFF
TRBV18	CASSPPAADTQYF